This T cell receptor (beta chain) was documented in a study of untreated major depressive disorder (dated by TCRdb to the late 2010s). At the level of the whole study: A cross-sectional case-control design was used to compare T cell phenotype and TCR repertoire between antidepressant-free major depressive disorder patients and individually matched non-depressed controls. The TCRbeta sequencing followed up on differences in Vbeta 5.1, Vbeta 11 and Vbeta 22 usage that flow cytometry had shown in the whole cohort. Study-level results and caveats: Because of strict matching and exclusion criteria, the study sample was comparatively small, which limits how generalizable the findings are. For the sequencing comparisons, planned one-tailed tests were run on just three Vbeta families that had been chosen in advance. In the sequencing data, TRBV25-01 and TRBV02-01 usage was found to follow the flow-cytometry pattern, although statistical significance was not reached. In CD4+ T cells, sequencing confirmed that depressed patients used TRBV05-01 (Vbeta 5.1) more than controls did, with a one-tailed test giving p = 0.040. In every sequenced subject, all of the top five TRBV05-01 clones were private clones.

CDR1 and CDR2, looked up from the germline V gene, are SGHTA and FQGTGA. V is trimmed back by 5 bases and J by 1 base, and the junction contains 7 bases that no gene match accounts for. Inclusive of the bounding cysteine and phenylalanine, the CDR3 is 15 residues long. Solely the CDR3 DNA is kept, with 45 bases framed from the first base. Worth noting for this clone: Its specific antigen is unknown. Base quality data are lacking; no much larger clone is found one base away.

Every depressed patient was matched in pairs with a non-depressed control on sex, age, current smoking status and body mass index. European descent was reported for all participants. Patients had a DSM-IV diagnosis of major depressive disorder with a Hamilton Rating Scale for Depression score of at least 18. For at least 8 weeks before enrollment, patients had taken no psychiatric medication of any kind, antidepressants included. Depression severity ranging from moderate to severe was represented among patients. Major medical conditions, Axis I/II comorbidities, regular medication or illicit drug use, and drinking over 100 g alcohol a week were all grounds for excluding any participant. About 32 ml of peripheral blood was collected from each participant into EDTA tubes. Using the BD IMag Human CD4 T Lymphocyte Enrichment Set, CD4+ T cells were purified from thawed PBMCs via magnetic negative selection. Flow cytometry confirmed that the CD4+ enrichment method typically gave roughly 95% purity. A subgroup of a few case-control pairs, chosen blind to chemokine receptor expression and flow-cytometric repertoire skewing results, underwent TCRbeta sequencing. Every blood sample was taken in the morning at 8:00 a.m., after which PBMCs were separated out using Ficoll-Hypaque gradient centrifugation. PBMCs were cryopreserved by gradual cooling to -80°C and stored in liquid nitrogen until assayed.

The Qiagen DNeasy Blood and Tissue Kit was used to extract total genomic DNA from the purified CD4+ T cells. Using immunoSEQ immunosequencing protocols, the TCRbeta CDR3 region, as defined by IMGT, was amplified and sequenced. The study's own analysis went as follows. The immunoSEQ service preprocessed the raw sequence data to correct PCR and sequencing errors. Data were loaded into the immunoSEQ Analyzer and further analyzed with VDJtools v1.0.7. The paired Wilcoxon signed-rank test was used to test differences between patients and controls. Not all clones reach the TCRdb copy of this immuneACCESS table, which keeps in-frame sequences only. Checked studies attribute under half of the gap to unresolved V genes and leave the rest unexplained. From that table come the V and J calls and clone size; the DNA was used to work out D and trimming. The sample table holds some 25,000 clones, of which approximately 90% were seen once. The ten top clones hold 0.7% to 0.85% of the sample.

Recombination linked TRBV7-3 to TRBJ2-5; TRBD1 fits 7 bases in the junction. Sequencing input: CD4+ T cells from PBMCs. The receptor comes from a woman between 25 and 40 years old with major depressive disorder. This receptor has the CDR3 CASSTKAGGQETQYF. In nucleotide form, the sequence is TGTGCCAGCAGCACGAAAGCAGGGGGCCAAGAGACCCAGTACTTC.